The rows below give T cell receptor beta chains drawn from one sample of a study of blood T cells in healthy people across ages. From the 5' RACE reads, TCRdb called clonotypes with MiXCR, one entry per CDR3 protein. Of hundreds of thousands of distinct CDR3 sequences listed, about 42% are singletons. Sequenced: blood. Source of these receptors: a woman aged 55-75 years in good health. Each CDR3 is given with its conserved first and last residue. D genes are given only for firm matches. Clone size is not always given. Where it is, it says once, few, many or a class for expanded clones.

V	size	J	D	DNA	CDR3
TRBV21-1	few	TRBJ1-1	.	TGTGCCAGCAGCAAAGACCGTGGACGGGATTACACTGAAGCTTTCTTT	CASSKDRGRDYTEAFF
TRBV7-9	few	TRBJ2-7	.	TGTGCCAGCAGCTTATTGGGAACGGGCGAGCAGTACTTC	CASSLLGTGEQYF
TRBV7-3	few	TRBJ2-3	.	TGTGCCAGCAGCTTAAGCGGACTACTCACAGATACGCAGTATTTT	CASSLSGLLTDTQYF
TRBV9	few	TRBJ2-1	.	TGTGCCAGCAGCGTAGTAGGTCCGGTCGAGCAGTTCTTC	CASSVVGPVEQFF
TRBV12-3/TRBV12-4	.	TRBJ2-3	TRBD2	TGTGCCAGCAAAAGTACTAGCGGGGGCGCCGGGGGGTATGATACGCAGTATTTT	CASKSTSGGAGGYDTQYF
TRBV6-5	.	TRBJ2-5	.	TGTGCCTCAAAGGCACAGCACAATGAGCAGTACTTC	CASKAQHNEQYF
TRBV6-4	.	TRBJ2-1	.	TGTGCCAGCAGTGACTCTCTGTCAAATGAGCAGTTCTTC	CASSDSLSNEQFF
TRBV5-1	.	TRBJ2-7	.	TGCGCCAGCAGCCACCAAGACGGCTACGAGCAGTACTTC	CASSHQDGYEQYF
TRBV3-1	.	TRBJ2-7	.	TGTGCCAGCAGCCAGGGCTTCCTCGACGAGCAGTACTTC	CASSQGFLDEQYF
TRBV12-3/TRBV12-4	few	TRBJ2-3	TRBD1	TGTGCCAGCACCCCCGTACAGGGGCTAGGGACAGATACGCAGTATTTT	CASTPVQGLGTDTQYF
TRBV30	.	TRBJ1-5	.	TGTGCCTGGAGTGTGGGAGGAGGGGGCAATCAGCCCCAGCATTTT	CAWSVGGGGNQPQHF
TRBV10-3	few	TRBJ2-2	TRBD2	TGTGCCACCTCACCAACTAGCGGGGAGACCGGGGAGCTGTTTTTT	CATSPTSGETGELFF
TRBV27	few	TRBJ2-1	.	TGTGCCAGCAGTAGGCGGGCTAGCTCCTACAATGAGCAGTTCTTC	CASSRRASSYNEQFF
TRBV28	few	TRBJ2-7	.	TGTGCCAGCAGGCACAGCTCCTACGAGCAGTACTTC	CASRHSSYEQYF
TRBV5-1	few	TRBJ2-3	.	TGCGCCAGCAGCTTGCAAATTTTTAGCACAGATACGCAGTATTTT	CASSLQIFSTDTQYF
TRBV12-3/TRBV12-4	few	TRBJ1-1	TRBD1	TGTGCCAGCAGTGAACGGGACAGAGCGTATGAAGCTTTCTTT	CASSERDRAYEAFF
TRBV20-1	.	TRBJ2-5	.	TGCAGTGCCAGTGACCACCCCAGCGAGACCCAGTACTTC	CSASDHPSETQYF
TRBV7-3	few	TRBJ2-1	.	TGTGCCAGCAGCTTCTATGCCGGAGAGCAGTTCTTC	CASSFYAGEQFF
TRBV25-1	.	TRBJ1-1	.	TGTGCCAGCACGCAATATCTCCTTACTGAAGCTTTCTTT	CASTQYLLTEAFF
TRBV28	.	TRBJ1-4	.	TGTGCCAGCAGTCCAGGACTGATCGCAACTAATGAAAAACTGTTTTTT	CASSPGLIATNEKLFF
TRBV7-2	many	TRBJ2-7	.	TGTGCCAGCAGCTTGTCAGGGAGTTTATACGAGCAGTACTTC	CASSLSGSLYEQYF
TRBV29-1	.	TRBJ2-3	.	TGCAGCGTTGATGGTGGGAGTTATGATACGCAGTATTTT	CSVDGGSYDTQYF
TRBV6-1	.	TRBJ2-5	.	TGTGCCAGCAGTGAACAACCAGGGGAACAACAAGAGACCCAGTACTTC	CASSEQPGEQQETQYF
TRBV7-2	.	TRBJ1-1	.	TGTGCCAGCAGGCCAGGTGGGGTGAACACTGAAGCTTTCTTT	CASRPGGVNTEAFF
TRBV27	.	TRBJ2-2	TRBD1	TGTGCCAGCAGTTACAGGGGGCCTATAGGGACCGGGGAGCTGTTTTTT	CASSYRGPIGTGELFF
TRBV7-2	.	TRBJ2-1	.	TGTGCCAGCAGCTTAAGATCGGTGGGGTACGATGAGCAGTTCTTC	CASSLRSVGYDEQFF
TRBV28	once	TRBJ2-7	.	TGTGCCAGCAGTTACGTGTTGGAGGGTCGCTCCTACGAGCAGTACTTC	CASSYVLEGRSYEQYF
TRBV3-1	.	TRBJ2-5	.	TGTGCCAGCAGCCAATACAGGGTTGGGGAGACCCAGTACTTC	CASSQYRVGETQYF
TRBV9	.	TRBJ2-3	.	TGTGCCAGCAGCGTACAGAGCGGAGGAGGCACAGATACGCAGTATTTT	CASSVQSGGGTDTQYF
TRBV7-9	few	TRBJ2-5	.	TGTGCCAGCAGCTGGGCAGGCTGGGAGACCCAGTACTTC	CASSWAGWETQYF
TRBV14	.	TRBJ1-2	TRBD1	TGTGCCAGCAGTTTGGGACAGAGACATAACTATGGCTACACCTTC	CASSLGQRHNYGYTF
TRBV27	once	TRBJ1-1	.	TGTGCCAGCAGTTTCCGAGACAGCATGAACACTGAAGCTTTCTTT	CASSFRDSMNTEAFF
TRBV20-1	.	TRBJ2-7	TRBD1	TGCAGTGCTTGCCGTACAGGGGGTGGCGAGCAGTACTTC	CSACRTGGGEQYF
TRBV7-2	.	TRBJ1-4	TRBD1	TGTGCCAGCAGCGGGATACAGGGGACAGGCGAAAAACTGTTTTTT	CASSGIQGTGEKLFF
TRBV20-1	few	TRBJ1-6	.	TGCAGTGCTAGTGATATAAATAATTCACCCCTCCACTTT	CSASDINNSPLHF
TRBV6-1	.	TRBJ1-4	.	TGTGCCAGCAGTGACGGCCAGGAGAATGAAAAACTGTTTTTT	CASSDGQENEKLFF
TRBV6-2/TRBV6-3	few	TRBJ2-3	.	TGTGCCAGCAGTTACTCCCTATCCGCCGGGACAGATACGCAGTATTTT	CASSYSLSAGTDTQYF
TRBV2	.	TRBJ2-7	.	TGTGCCAGCAGACTAGTCGAGCAGTACTTC	CASRLVEQYF
TRBV14	.	TRBJ1-2	.	TGTGCCAGCAGCCATGATCTCTCCTATGGCTACACCTTC	CASSHDLSYGYTF
TRBV5-1	many	TRBJ2-1	TRBD1	TGCGCCAGCGTACCCGACAGGGTGGGCTACAATGAGCAGTTCTTC	CASVPDRVGYNEQFF
TRBV15	.	TRBJ1-6	.	TGTGCCACCAGCAGGCCCCGGGGGAACAGGGCGAATAATTCACCCCTCCACTTT	CATSRPRGNRANNSPLHF
TRBV7-2	few	TRBJ2-1	.	TGTGCCAGCAGCTTAGAACTAGTTACCAATGAGCAGTTCTTC	CASSLELVTNEQFF
TRBV11-2	.	TRBJ2-1	TRBD1	TGTGCCAGCAGCTTTCTCAGGACAGGGATCTACAATGAGCAGTTCTTC	CASSFLRTGIYNEQFF
TRBV10-3	few	TRBJ1-6	.	TGTGCCATCAGCGCAGGTACCGGGCAAAATTCGCCCCTCCACTTT	CAISAGTGQNSPLHF
TRBV25-1	.	TRBJ2-5	TRBD2	TGTGCCAGCAGTGAATTTGGTCGGGGAGGGGTAGAGACCCAGTACTTC	CASSEFGRGGVETQYF
TRBV20-1	.	TRBJ2-7	TRBD1	TGCAGTGCTAGAGATCTGGGACAGGGGGCCTACGAGCAGTACTTC	CSARDLGQGAYEQYF
TRBV29-1	.	TRBJ2-7	TRBD2	TGCAGCGTTGAAGGGGCCGGACTAGCGGGGGGACGAGAGCAGTACTTC	CSVEGAGLAGGREQYF
TRBV7-2	.	TRBJ2-5	TRBD2	TGTGCCAGCAGCTTCGGGGGGGACAATGAGCAGTACTTC	CASSFGGDNEQYF
TRBV28	.	TRBJ2-1	.	TGTGCCAGCAGTTTTAGGCGCGTTAGGTTGATGAATGAGCAGTTCTTC	CASSFRRVRLMNEQFF
TRBV12-3/TRBV12-4	.	TRBJ2-3	.	TGTGCCAGCAGTTCCCCGTGGGGAAGCACAGATACGCAGTATTTT	CASSSPWGSTDTQYF
TRBV30	.	TRBJ2-1	TRBD2	TGTGCCTGGAGTAGTCGCGGGGGGGCAGGTATAGGTGAGCAGTTCTTC	CAWSSRGGAGIGEQFF
TRBV27	.	TRBJ1-2	.	TGTGCCAGCAGTTTGTTAAGGGGCCCTTTTGGTTATGGCTACACCTTC	CASSLLRGPFGYGYTF
TRBV7-9	.	TRBJ2-7	TRBD1	TGTGCCAGCAGAAAAGCAGACAGGGAATACGAGCAGTACTTC	CASRKADREYEQYF
TRBV12-3/TRBV12-4	many	TRBJ2-7	.	TGTGCCAGCAGTCCGGGCGGCGGGGTGTACGAGCAGTACTTC	CASSPGGGVYEQYF
TRBV6-1	.	TRBJ2-5	TRBD2	TGTGCCAGCAGTGATTCCGGGACTAGCGGCGGCGAGACCCAGTACTTC	CASSDSGTSGGETQYF
TRBV5-8	.	TRBJ2-1	TRBD2	TGTGCCAGCAGCTTGAAGCGGGGGGGCAGTGAGACCCAGTTCTTC	CASSLKRGGSETQFF
TRBV20-1	few	TRBJ2-7	.	TGCAGTGCTAGAGATAGTGGCAGAATCTACGAGCAGTACTTC	CSARDSGRIYEQYF
TRBV28	few	TRBJ2-4	TRBD2	TGTGCCAGCAGTGGGATAGCGGGAGACGCGCTAGCCAAAAACATTCAGTACTTC	CASSGIAGDALAKNIQYF